This entry concerns a single TCR beta chain. The data originate from a study of cytomegalovirus exposure and HLA in healthy donors. Study summary: The 666 first-cohort repertoires shared a platform with the 130 or so validation repertoires, as reported in a later analysis.

CDR1 LNHDA and CDR2 SQIVND come from the germline V gene (reference sequence). V lost 5 bases and J 4 bases, leaving 12 bases between the germline ends. There are 14 residues in the CDR3. Measured with immunoSEQ multiplex PCR; TCRdb has only the in-frame clones, and not every one. The sample includes fewer than 200,000 clones, about 96% of them seen just once. The sequencing sample was made of PBMCs. This chain connects TRBV19 to TRBJ2-1, with a tentative D call TRBD2 (5 bases). The clonotype was recovered from a woman aged 18-29 years in good health and CMV-seronegative. The CDR3 loop reads CASSPSGLYNEQFF. The CDR3 coding sequence is TGTGCCAGTAGTCCCTCCGGACTTTACAATGAGCAGTTCTTC.